The rows below give T cell receptor beta chains drawn from one sample of a study of T cell responses to AZD1222 COVID-19 vaccine. Repertoires were generated with immunoSEQ multiplex PCR, while TCRdb's copy carries only in-frame clones and drops some. The table has over 100,000 clones, about 89% seen once. The sequencing used peripheral blood, collected on day 0 of AZD1222 vaccination. The receptors were sampled from an adult in good health. Both conserved end residues are part of each CDR3. A D gene is named only where the DNA matches it firmly. Size is stated for part of the rows, as once, few or many counts, or as a class when the clone is expanded.

size: -
J: TRBJ1-4
D: -
V: TRBV19
DNA: TGTGCCAGTAGTATAAGCACCGGGACCTCAACTAATGAAAAACTGTTTTTT
CDR3: CASSISTGTSTNEKLFF

size: once
J: TRBJ2-5
D: -
V: TRBV5-1
DNA: TGCGCCAGCAGATGGGGGCCGGGGCCCTTAGAGACCCAGTACTTC
CDR3: CASRWGPGPLETQYF

size: -
J: TRBJ1-5
D: -
V: TRBV3-1/TRBV3-2
DNA: TGTGCCAGCAGCCAAAGGCTAAATCAGCCCCAGCATTTT
CDR3: CASSQRLNQPQHF

size: -
J: TRBJ1-2
D: TRBD1
V: TRBV11-1
DNA: TGTGCCAGCAGCTTCGAGGGACAGTTCGGCGGCGGCTACACCTTC
CDR3: CASSFEGQFGGGYTF

size: -
J: TRBJ2-5
D: TRBD2
V: TRBV6-1
DNA: TGTGCCAGCAGTGATACTAGCGGGATTCAGACCCAGTACTTC
CDR3: CASSDTSGIQTQYF

size: -
J: TRBJ2-3
D: -
V: TRBV11-2
DNA: TGTGCCAGCAGCTTAGATCAACCCGGGAGCGGCACAGATACGCAGTATTTT
CDR3: CASSLDQPGSGTDTQYF

size: -
J: TRBJ2-2
D: TRBD1
V: TRBV7-9
DNA: TGTGCCAGCAGCCTAAGCCCAGGGGGACATTACACCGGGGAGCTGTTTTTT
CDR3: CASSLSPGGHYTGELFF

size: -
J: TRBJ2-5
D: -
V: TRBV5-1
DNA: TGCGCCAGCAGCTTACAGACAGGTATCCAAGAGACCCAGTACTTC
CDR3: CASSLQTGIQETQYF

size: -
J: TRBJ1-3
D: -
V: TRBV9
DNA: TGTGCCAGCAGCGTAGGCAGGGGAAACACCATATATTTT
CDR3: CASSVGRGNTIYF

size: -
J: TRBJ1-5
D: -
V: TRBV6-5
DNA: TGTGCCAGCACCGAGGGCTACTCTCCCAATCAGCCCCAGCATTTT
CDR3: CASTEGYSPNQPQHF

size: -
J: TRBJ2-2
D: TRBD1
V: TRBV7-9
DNA: TGTGCCAGCAGTATCCAGGGGGCGGCCGGGGAGCTGTTTTTT
CDR3: CASSIQGAAGELFF

size: -
J: TRBJ1-1
D: -
V: TRBV18
DNA: TGTGCCAGCTCACCACGCGAGGGCGGCACTGAAGCTTTCTTT
CDR3: CASSPREGGTEAFF

size: -
J: TRBJ1-3
D: -
V: TRBV2
DNA: TGTGCCAGCAGGGAAACAGGGACTGGAAACACCATATATTTT
CDR3: CASRETGTGNTIYF

size: -
J: TRBJ2-1
D: -
V: TRBV5-1
DNA: TGCGCCAGCAGCTTGACAGCAATTTCCAACAATGAGCAGTTCTTC
CDR3: CASSLTAISNNEQFF

size: once
J: TRBJ1-1
D: -
V: TRBV5-4
DNA: TGTGCCAGCAGCTTGGTTGGAGGGTACACTGAAGCTTTCTTT
CDR3: CASSLVGGYTEAFF

size: -
J: TRBJ1-2
D: TRBD1
V: TRBV6-5
DNA: TGTGCCACCCAGGGGGGAGACTATGGCTACACCTTC
CDR3: CATQGGDYGYTF

size: -
J: TRBJ1-2
D: -
V: TRBV19
DNA: TGTGCCAGTAGTATAGGAGCCCTTCCAGGGAGCGGCTACACCTTC
CDR3: CASSIGALPGSGYTF

size: -
J: TRBJ2-5
D: -
V: TRBV29-1
DNA: TGCAGCGGATCCAGAGGGCAAGAGACCCAGTACTTC
CDR3: CSGSRGQETQYF

size: -
J: TRBJ2-7
D: TRBD2
V: TRBV5-4
DNA: TGTGCCAGCAGCTTACCTGGAGCGGGAGGCCACGAGCAGTACTTC
CDR3: CASSLPGAGGHEQYF

size: -
J: TRBJ2-3
D: -
V: TRBV5-1
DNA: TGCGCCAGCAGCTTTTACGGGGGTCACACAGATACGCAGTATTTT
CDR3: CASSFYGGHTDTQYF

size: once
J: TRBJ1-4
D: -
V: TRBV2
DNA: TGTGCCAGCAGGGCAACTAATGAAAAACTGTTTTTT
CDR3: CASRATNEKLFF

size: -
J: TRBJ2-5
D: -
V: TRBV9
DNA: TGTGCCAGCTCCTCGGGAAGGGGAAAGGAGACCCAGTACTTC
CDR3: CASSSGRGKETQYF

size: -
J: TRBJ1-5
D: -
V: TRBV4-3
DNA: TGCGCCAGCAGCCAAGATGAAGGTCAGCCCCAGCATTTT
CDR3: CASSQDEGQPQHF

size: -
J: TRBJ2-7
D: -
V: TRBV18
DNA: TGTGCCAGCAGCCGAGAAGGGATCTCCTACGAGCAGTACTTC
CDR3: CASSREGISYEQYF

size: few
J: TRBJ2-6
D: -
V: TRBV9
DNA: TGTGCCAGCAGCTCGGGACCAAACTCTGGGGCCAACGTCCTGACTTTC
CDR3: CASSSGPNSGANVLTF

size: -
J: TRBJ2-1
D: -
V: TRBV2
DNA: TGTGCCAGCAGTGAAGGCATTGACAGCTCCTACAATGAGCAGTTCTTC
CDR3: CASSEGIDSSYNEQFF

size: few
J: TRBJ1-5
D: -
V: TRBV5-5
DNA: TGTGCCAGCAGCTCGAATAGGGATCAGCCCCAGCATTTT
CDR3: CASSSNRDQPQHF

size: -
J: TRBJ2-3
D: TRBD1
V: TRBV25-1
DNA: TGTGCCAGCAGTGTCCTGACAGGGGGCGTCCGCACAGATACGCAGTATTTT
CDR3: CASSVLTGGVRTDTQYF

size: once
J: TRBJ2-3
D: -
V: TRBV5-1
DNA: TGCGCCAGCAGCACCGGGACCCCTGGGGATACGCAGTATTTT
CDR3: CASSTGTPGDTQYF

size: -
J: TRBJ1-1
D: -
V: TRBV6-5
DNA: TGTGCCAGCAGTTACTCGTTCAGGGACACTGAAGCTTTCTTT
CDR3: CASSYSFRDTEAFF

size: -
J: TRBJ1-3
D: -
V: TRBV10-3
DNA: TGTGCCATCAGTGTAGATTTTCCCCACTCTGGAAACACCATATATTTT
CDR3: CAISVDFPHSGNTIYF

size: -
J: TRBJ1-2
D: -
V: TRBV18
DNA: TGTGCCAGCTCACCAGCTGCAGGGTCAGAGTATGGCTACACCTTC
CDR3: CASSPAAGSEYGYTF

size: -
J: TRBJ2-2
D: -
V: TRBV11-3
DNA: TGTGCCAGCAGCTTAGTGAGGCGAGGGAAGTTCGCCGGGGAGCTGTTTTTT
CDR3: CASSLVRRGKFAGELFF

size: -
J: TRBJ2-7
D: -
V: TRBV6-2/TRBV6-3
DNA: TGTGCCAGCAGTTACTCCCGAAACTACGAGCAGTACTTC
CDR3: CASSYSRNYEQYF

size: -
J: TRBJ2-7
D: TRBD1
V: TRBV2
DNA: TGTGCCAGCATATTGGGACAGGGTAACGAGCAGTACTTC
CDR3: CASILGQGNEQYF

size: -
J: TRBJ1-1
D: -
V: TRBV6-2/TRBV6-3
DNA: TGTGCCAGCAGTTACTCCCAGGGGAACACTGAAGCTTTCTTT
CDR3: CASSYSQGNTEAFF

size: -
J: TRBJ1-2
D: -
V: TRBV3-1/TRBV3-2
DNA: TGTGCCAGCAGCCAAGAGCCCCAGACAGGTGGCTACACCTTC
CDR3: CASSQEPQTGGYTF

size: -
J: TRBJ2-7
D: -
V: TRBV28
DNA: TGTGCCAGCAGTTCGACACCAGGGGAGAAGGACTACGAGCAGTACTTC
CDR3: CASSSTPGEKDYEQYF

size: -
J: TRBJ1-1
D: TRBD1
V: TRBV7-3
DNA: TGTGCCAGCAGCTTAGGGACAGGGATGAACACTGAAGCTTTCTTT
CDR3: CASSLGTGMNTEAFF

size: few
J: TRBJ1-4
D: -
V: TRBV30
DNA: TGTGCCTGGAGTGTGGGAAGGGAAAAACTGTTTTTT
CDR3: CAWSVGREKLFF

size: -
J: TRBJ2-3
D: TRBD2
V: TRBV5-8
DNA: TGTGCCAGCAGCTTGGTACTAGCGGGGCCAGATACGCAGTATTTT
CDR3: CASSLVLAGPDTQYF

size: -
J: TRBJ2-7
D: -
V: TRBV30
DNA: TGTGCCTGGAGTGACCCCGGGACCGCTCTCTACGAGCAGTACTTC
CDR3: CAWSDPGTALYEQYF

size: few
J: TRBJ2-7
D: TRBD1
V: TRBV6-5
DNA: TGTGCCAGCAGTTACCAGGGACAGGGCTACGAGCAGTACTTC
CDR3: CASSYQGQGYEQYF

size: -
J: TRBJ1-2
D: -
V: TRBV9
DNA: TGTGCCAGCAGCGTAGCTCCTAGTGACGGAAACTATGGCTACACCTTC
CDR3: CASSVAPSDGNYGYTF

size: -
J: TRBJ2-5
D: -
V: TRBV5-4
DNA: TGTGCCAGCAGCTTGTGGGGGTCGGAGACCCAGTACTTC
CDR3: CASSLWGSETQYF